This entry describes one T cell receptor (beta chain). Method: immunoSEQ multiplex PCR; TCRdb's copy keeps in-frame clones and lacks some. The profile shows 100,000 to 130,000 clones, approximately 80% of them singletons. The data originate from a study of blood T cell repertoires in COVID-19. From germline, CDR1 is LNHDA and CDR2 SQIVND (reference sequence). The CDR3 is 17 residues long. The trim removed 6 bases at V and 4 bases at J, leaving 17 bases unmatched. This clonotype originated in an older woman with acute or convalescent COVID-19. The rearrangement uses TRBV19 and TRBJ1-2; TRBD1 aligns across 7 bases. The sequenced sample consisted of peripheral blood. CDR3 bases: TGTGCCAGTAGCGACAGGGCTGCTAACGTCGGAGTCTATGGCTACACCTTC. The encoded protein is CASSDRAANVGVYGYTF.